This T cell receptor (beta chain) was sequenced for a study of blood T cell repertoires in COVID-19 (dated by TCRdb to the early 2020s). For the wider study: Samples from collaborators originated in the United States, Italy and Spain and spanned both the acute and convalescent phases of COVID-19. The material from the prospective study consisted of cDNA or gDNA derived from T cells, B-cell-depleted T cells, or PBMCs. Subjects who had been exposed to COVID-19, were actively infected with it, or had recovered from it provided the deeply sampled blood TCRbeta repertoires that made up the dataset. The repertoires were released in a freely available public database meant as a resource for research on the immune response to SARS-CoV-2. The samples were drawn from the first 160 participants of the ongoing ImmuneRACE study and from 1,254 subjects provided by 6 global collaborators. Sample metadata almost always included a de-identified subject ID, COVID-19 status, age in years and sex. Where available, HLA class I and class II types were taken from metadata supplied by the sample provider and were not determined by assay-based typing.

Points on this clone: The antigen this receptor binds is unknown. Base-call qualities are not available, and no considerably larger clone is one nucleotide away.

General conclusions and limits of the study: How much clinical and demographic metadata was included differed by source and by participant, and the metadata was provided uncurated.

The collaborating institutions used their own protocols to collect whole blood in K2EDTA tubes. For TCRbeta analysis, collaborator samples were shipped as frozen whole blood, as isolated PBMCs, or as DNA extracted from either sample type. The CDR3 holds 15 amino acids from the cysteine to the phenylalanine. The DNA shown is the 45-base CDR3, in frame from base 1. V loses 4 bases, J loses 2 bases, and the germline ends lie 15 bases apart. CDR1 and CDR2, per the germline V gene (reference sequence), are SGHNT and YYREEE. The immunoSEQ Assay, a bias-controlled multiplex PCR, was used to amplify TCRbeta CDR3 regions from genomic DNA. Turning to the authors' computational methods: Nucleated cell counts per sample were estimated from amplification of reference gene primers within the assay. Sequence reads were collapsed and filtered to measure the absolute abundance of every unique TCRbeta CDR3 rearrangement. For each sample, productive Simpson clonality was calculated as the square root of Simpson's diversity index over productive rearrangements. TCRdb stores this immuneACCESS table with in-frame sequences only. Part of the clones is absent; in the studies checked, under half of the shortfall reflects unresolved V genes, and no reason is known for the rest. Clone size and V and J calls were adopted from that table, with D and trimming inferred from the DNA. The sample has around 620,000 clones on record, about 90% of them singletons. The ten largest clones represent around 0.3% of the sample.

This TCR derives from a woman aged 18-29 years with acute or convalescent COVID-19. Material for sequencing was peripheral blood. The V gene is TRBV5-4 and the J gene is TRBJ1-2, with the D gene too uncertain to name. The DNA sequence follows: TGTGCCAGCAGCCCGGAGGCCAGATTAAACTATGGCTACACCTTC. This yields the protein CASSPEARLNYGYTF.